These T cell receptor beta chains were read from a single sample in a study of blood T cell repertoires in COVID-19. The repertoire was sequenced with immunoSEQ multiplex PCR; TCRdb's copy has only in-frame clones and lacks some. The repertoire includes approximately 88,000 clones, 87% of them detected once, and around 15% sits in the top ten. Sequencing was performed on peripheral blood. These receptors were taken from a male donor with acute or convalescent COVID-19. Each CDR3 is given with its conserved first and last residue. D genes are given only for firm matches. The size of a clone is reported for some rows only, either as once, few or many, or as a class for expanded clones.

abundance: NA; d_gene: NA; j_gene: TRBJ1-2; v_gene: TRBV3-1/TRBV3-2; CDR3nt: TGTGCCAGCAGATCCTACAGGGTTGAGGGCTACACCTTC; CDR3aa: CASRSYRVEGYTF
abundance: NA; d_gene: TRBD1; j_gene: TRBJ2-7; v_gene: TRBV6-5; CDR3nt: TGTGCCAGCAGTTTCTCCGGGACAGAATCCTACGAGCAGTACTTC; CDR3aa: CASSFSGTESYEQYF
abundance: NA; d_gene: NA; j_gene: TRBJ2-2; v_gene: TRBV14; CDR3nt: TGTGCCAGCAGCCAAGATAGCTGGGCCGGGGAGCTGTTTTTT; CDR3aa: CASSQDSWAGELFF
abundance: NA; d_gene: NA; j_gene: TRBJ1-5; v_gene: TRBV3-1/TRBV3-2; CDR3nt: TGTGCCAGCAGCCAAGATACGAGGAATCAGCCCCAGCATTTT; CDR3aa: CASSQDTRNQPQHF
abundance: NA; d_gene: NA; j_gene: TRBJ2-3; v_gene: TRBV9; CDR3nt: TGTGCCAGCAGCGTGAGACAGTTCACAGATACGCAGTATTTT; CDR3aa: CASSVRQFTDTQYF
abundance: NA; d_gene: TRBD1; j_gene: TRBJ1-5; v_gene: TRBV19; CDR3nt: TGTGCCAGCACACAGGGGGCAAGGCAGCCCCAGCATTTT; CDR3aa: CASTQGARQPQHF
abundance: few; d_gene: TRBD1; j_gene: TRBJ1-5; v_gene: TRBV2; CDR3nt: TGTGCCAGCCGTATCGGACAGGGTGATCAGCCCCAGCATTTT; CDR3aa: CASRIGQGDQPQHF
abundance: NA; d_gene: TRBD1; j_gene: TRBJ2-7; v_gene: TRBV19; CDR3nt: TGTGCCAGTAGTACTTCACAGGGGGCAAAAGAGCAGTACTTC; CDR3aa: CASSTSQGAKEQYF
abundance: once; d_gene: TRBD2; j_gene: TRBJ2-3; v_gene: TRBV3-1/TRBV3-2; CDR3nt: TGTGCCAGCAGTCGGACTAGCGGGCCTAGCACAGATACGCAGTATTTT; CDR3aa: CASSRTSGPSTDTQYF
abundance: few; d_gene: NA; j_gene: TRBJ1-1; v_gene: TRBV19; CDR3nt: TGTGCCAGTAGAAGTTTGGCGGCAGGGAGGACTGAAGCTTTCTTT; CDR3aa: CASRSLAAGRTEAFF
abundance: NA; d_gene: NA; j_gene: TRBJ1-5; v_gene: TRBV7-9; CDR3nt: TGTGCCAGCAGCGTTGAGGATCAGCCCCAGCATTTT; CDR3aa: CASSVEDQPQHF
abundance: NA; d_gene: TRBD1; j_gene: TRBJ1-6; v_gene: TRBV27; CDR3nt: TGTGCCAGCAGTTTTACCTCCGAGGGGGCGCGTATTTCACCCCTCCACTTT; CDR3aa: CASSFTSEGARISPLHF
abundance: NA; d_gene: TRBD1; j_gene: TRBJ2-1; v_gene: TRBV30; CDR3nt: TGTGCCTGGGACAGGGGGTCGGATGAGCAGTTCTTC; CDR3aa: CAWDRGSDEQFF
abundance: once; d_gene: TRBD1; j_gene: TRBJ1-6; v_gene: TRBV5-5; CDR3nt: TGTGCCAGCAGCGCAGGCGGGACAGGGGCTAATTCACCCCTCCACTTT; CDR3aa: CASSAGGTGANSPLHF
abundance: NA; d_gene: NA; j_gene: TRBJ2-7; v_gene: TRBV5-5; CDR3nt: TGTGCCAGCAGCTTGACAGGGTTTGGCGAGCAGTACTTC; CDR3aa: CASSLTGFGEQYF
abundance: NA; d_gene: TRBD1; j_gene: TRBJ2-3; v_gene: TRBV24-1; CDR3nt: TGTGCCACCAGTGACCTGACAGGGGCCTCCCTAAGCACAGATACGCAGTATTTT; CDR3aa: CATSDLTGASLSTDTQYF
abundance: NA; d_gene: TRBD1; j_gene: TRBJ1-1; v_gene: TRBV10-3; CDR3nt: TGTGCCATCACCCCGGGACAGTCCCCTACTGAAGCTTTCTTT; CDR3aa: CAITPGQSPTEAFF
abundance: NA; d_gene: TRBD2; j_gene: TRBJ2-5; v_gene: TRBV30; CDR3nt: TGTGCCTGGGGAAACGGACTAGGGTTCTTAGAGACCCAGTACTTC; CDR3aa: CAWGNGLGFLETQYF
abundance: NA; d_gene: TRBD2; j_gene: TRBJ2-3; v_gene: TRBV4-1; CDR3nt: TGCGCCAGCAGTCGCGGACTAGCGAGTAGCACAGATACGCAGTATTTT; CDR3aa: CASSRGLASSTDTQYF
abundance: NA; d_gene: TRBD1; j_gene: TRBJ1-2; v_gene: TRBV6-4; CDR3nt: TGTGCCAGCAGTGACGGGACAGGGTGGGGCTACACCTTC; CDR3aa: CASSDGTGWGYTF
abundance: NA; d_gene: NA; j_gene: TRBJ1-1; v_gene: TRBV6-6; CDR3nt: TGTGCCAGCAGTATAATCACAGGGAACACTGAAGCTTTCTTT; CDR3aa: CASSIITGNTEAFF
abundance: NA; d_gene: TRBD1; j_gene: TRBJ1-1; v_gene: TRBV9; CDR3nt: TGTGCCAGCAGCGGCCTACCGGACAGGGGGTTGGTGGTTGAAGCTTTCTTT; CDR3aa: CASSGLPDRGLVVEAFF
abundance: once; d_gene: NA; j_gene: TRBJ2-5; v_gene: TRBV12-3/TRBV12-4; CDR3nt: TGTGCCAGCAGTCCCCTCCAGAGGGAGACCCAGTACTTC; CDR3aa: CASSPLQRETQYF
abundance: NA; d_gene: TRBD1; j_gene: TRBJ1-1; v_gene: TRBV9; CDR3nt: TGTGCCAGCAGCCGCGGACAGGAGCACACTGAAGCTTTCTTT; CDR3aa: CASSRGQEHTEAFF
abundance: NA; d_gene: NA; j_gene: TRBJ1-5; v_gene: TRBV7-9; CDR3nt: TGTGCCAGCAGCTCCGGGACAAATCAGCCCCAGCATTTT; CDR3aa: CASSSGTNQPQHF
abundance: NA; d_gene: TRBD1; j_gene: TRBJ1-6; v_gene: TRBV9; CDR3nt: TGTGCCAGCAGCACAGGGGGCGTTTCACCCCTCCACTTT; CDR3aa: CASSTGGVSPLHF